These 16 T cell receptor beta chains were sequenced from one sample in a study of T-cell reconstitution after alpha-beta-depleted transplantation in children. Using unique molecular identifiers, the investigators prepared the TCRbeta library. MiXCR, run by TCRdb on the PCR reads, gives a single entry per CDR3 protein. The sample records about 980,000 distinct CDR3 sequences, about 29% being singletons. The starting material was PBMCs, mostly from graft donor cells, obtained 360 days after TCRalphabeta/CD19-depleted stem cell transplant. The receptors here all came from a boy under two years old who had a stem cell transplant for SCID, so the T cells may come from the graft donor.

V and J are TRBV13 and TRBJ2-5, with 11 bases matching TRBD1. There are 20 residues in the CDR3. V shed 5 bases and J 4 bases; nucleotides not matched to a gene: 21. Germline V gene data show CDR1 as PRHDT and CDR2 as FYEKMQ (reference sequence). The CDR3 sequence is CASSVSDWTGGEMVRETQYF. The CDR3 coding sequence is TGTGCCAGCAGCGTCTCTGATTGGACAGGGGGCGAAATGGTGCGAGAGACCCAGTACTTC.

V and J are TRBV7-6 and TRBJ1-1; D remains unclear. This CDR3 region has 13 residues. Germline V gene lookup returns CDR1 SGHVS and CDR2 FNYEAQ. V gave up 3 bases and J gave up 1 base, with 6 bases separating them. The CDR3 reads CASSFKPNTEAFF. DNA for the CDR3: TGTGCCAGCAGCTTTAAGCCGAACACTGAAGCTTTCTTT. Combining the CDR3 with reference TRBV7-6 and TRBJ1-1 gives the whole variable domain GAGVSQSPRYKVTKRGQDVALRCDPISGHVSLYWYRQALGQGPEFLTYFNYEAQQDKSGLPNDRFSAERPEGSISTLTIQRTEQRDSAMYRCASSFKPNTEAFFGQGTRLTVV.

The J gene is TRBJ2-3, the V gene TRBV7-8; 7 bases fit TRBD1. The germline gives CDR1 SGHVS, CDR2 FQNEAQ. The CDR3 spans 14 residues. V lost 5 bases and J lost 6; bases outside the gene matches: 8. CDR3 coding DNA: TGTGCCAGCAGCCGGGACAGTAGCAAGGATACGCAGTATTTT. Protein: CASSRDSSKDTQYF.

The genes are TRBV7-9 and TRBJ1-5; no clear D. This CDR3 is 15 amino acids long. The germline V gene encodes CDR1 SEHNR and CDR2 FQNEAQ (reference sequence). Trimming pared 4 bases from V and 3 bases from J, leaving 13 bases between. The CDR3 coding sequence is TGTGCCAGCAGCTCAGGACCCGGGCTCAATCAGCCCCAGCATTTT. Encoded protein: CASSSGPGLNQPQHF.

This clonotype was detected many times. V gene TRBV5-1 combines with J gene TRBJ2-5, with 11 bases matching TRBD2. With V trimmed by 5 bases and J by 1 base, 4 bases remained unmatched. This CDR3 has 15 amino acids. Germline V gene sequence: CDR1 SGHRS, CDR2 YFSETQ. DNA of the CDR3: TGCGCCAGCAGGTCGACTAGCGGGGTCCAAGAGACCCAGTACTTC. It codes for CASRSTSGVQETQYF.

This chain uses TRBV28 with TRBJ1-6; no clear D. Trimming took off 11 bases at V and 2 bases at J, with 16 bases between the two ends. CDR1 is MDHEN and CDR2 is SYDVKM in the germline V gene. This CDR3 is built from 15 residues. The CDR3 coding sequence is TGTGCCGGGCGAGGAAGGGAGGCCTATAATTCACCCCTCCACTTT. Translated: CAGRGREAYNSPLHF.

The rearrangement uses TRBV2 and TRBJ2-7; 9 bases align to TRBD1. The length of the CDR3 is 14 residues. V lost 7 bases and J lost 3; bases outside the gene matches: 7. From germline, CDR1 is SNHLY and CDR2 FYNNEI. CDR3 loop: CASNGDRAVYEQYF. DNA for the CDR3: TGTGCCAGCAATGGGGACAGGGCCGTCTACGAGCAGTACTTC. Using reference TRBV2 and TRBJ2-7 for the parts outside the CDR3, the full variable domain is EPEVTQTPSHQVTQMGQEVILRCVPISNHLYFYWYRQILGQKVEFLVSFYNNEISEKSEIFDDQFSVERPDGSNFTLKIRSTKLEDSAMYFCASNGDRAVYEQYFGPGTRLTVT.

The chain combines TRBV5-1 with TRBJ2-5; either TRBD1 or TRBD2 may fit D (6 bases each). V lost 0 bases, J lost 4 bases, and 16 bases lay in between. From germline, CDR1 is SGHRS and CDR2 YFSETQ. This CDR3 comprises 16 residues. The CDR3 is CASSLALAGGGETQYF. The CDR3, as DNA: TGCGCCAGCAGCTTGGCCCTGGCCGGGGGCGGAGAGACCCAGTACTTC. Supplemented by reference TRBV5-1 and TRBJ2-5, the full variable domain reads KAGVTQTPRYLIKTRGQQVTLSCSPISGHRSVSWYQQTPGQGLQFLFEYFSETQRNKGNFPGRFSGRQFSNSRSEMNVSTLELGDSALYLCASSLALAGGGETQYFGPGTRLLVL.

A few counts support this clonotype. The chain recombines TRBV7-8 with TRBJ2-5; tentative D call: TRBD2 (5 bases). Germline V gene sequence: CDR1 SGHVS, CDR2 FQNEAQ. The CDR3 contains 15 residues. The V and J ends lost 3 bases and 2 bases respectively, with 13 bases between them. The CDR3 protein is CASSFWARRQETQYF. In nucleotides, the CDR3 is TGTGCCAGCAGCTTCTGGGCGAGGAGGCAAGAGACCCAGTACTTC.

This clonotype occurred many times. Compared with germline, one end of the junction differs, possibly owing to a read error. V usage is TRBV5-1 and J usage is TRBJ2-5; D might be TRBD2 (6 bases). The germline V gene has CDR1 SGHRS and CDR2 YFSETQ. CDR3 size: 13 residues. The CDR3 bases are TGTGCCAGCAGTTTCGGGGGCCAAGAGACCCAGTACTTC. Its translation: CASSFGGQETQYF. Supplemented by reference TRBV5-1 and TRBJ2-5, the full variable domain reads KAGVTQTPRYLIKTRGQQVTLSCSPISGHRSVSWYQQTPGQGLQFLFEYFSETQRNKGNFPGRFSGRQFSNSRSEMNVSTLELGDSALYLCASSFGGQETQYFGPGTRLLVL.

This chain uses TRBV29-1 with TRBJ2-1, with TRBD1 matching 8 bases. This CDR3 is 15 amino acids long. The J segment lost 8 bases and the V segment lost 1 base, leaving 10 bases of the junction unmatched. Per the germline V gene, CDR1 is SQVTM and CDR2 is ANQGSEA. This CDR3 reads CSVEVYGQGRDEQFF. CDR3 nucleotides: TGCAGCGTTGAAGTTTACGGACAGGGTCGGGATGAGCAGTTCTTC.

The sample holds one count of this clonotype. A read error is possible here, since a much larger clone lies one base away. This chain connects TRBV5-1 to TRBJ2-3; TRBD1 is a possible D gene (6 bases). This CDR3 is 13 amino acids long. V lost 3 bases and J lost 4, with 9 bases in between. The germline V gene encodes CDR1 SGHRS and CDR2 YFSETQ. The CDR3 nucleotides are TGCGCCAGCAGCTCGGACAGTCCAGATACGCAGTATTTT. It is translated as CASSSDSPDTQYF.

The V gene is TRBV7-3, the J gene TRBJ2-2; the match to TRBD2 covers 10 bases. The CDR3 is made up of 15 amino acids. The V and J ends lost 6 bases and 6 bases, in that order; junction bases with no gene match: 7. From germline, CDR1 is SGHTA and CDR2 FQGTGA. The CDR3, as DNA: TGTGCCAGCAGTTCCGGGACTAGCGAGCCCGGGGAGCTGTTTTTT. Translated, it gives CASSSGTSEPGELFF.

There are a few counts of this clonotype. This may stem from a read error, because a much larger clone lies one nucleotide away. The V gene is TRBV6-5, the J gene TRBJ2-1; perhaps TRBD1 as D (7 bases). The V end lost 6 bases, the J end lost 3 bases, and 15 bases lay between the germline ends. The germline gives CDR1 MNHEY, CDR2 SVGAGI. The CDR3 is 15 residues long. CDR3 region: CASSYRGGFYNEQFF. In DNA, the CDR3 is TGTGCCAGCAGCTACAGGGGAGGCTTCTACAATGAGCAGTTCTTC.

The rearrangement links TRBV7-2 to TRBJ2-5; 8 bases are a match to TRBD1. In germline, CDR1 is SGHTA, CDR2 FQGNSA. The CDR3 has 15 residues. Trimming took 1 base from V and 5 from J; bases not matched to a gene: 6. The chain's CDR3 is CASSLELRGRETQYF. As DNA, the CDR3 is TGTGCCAGCAGCTTAGAACTCAGGGGGCGCGAGACCCAGTACTTC.

The CDR3 nucleotides read TGTGCCAGCAGCCAAGATCGCGGATTTTCCTCCTACAATGAGCAGTTCTTC. Translated, it gives CASSQDRGFSSYNEQFF. This chain links TRBV4-2 with TRBJ2-1; no clear D. Germline CDR1 and CDR2: LGHNA and YNFKEQ. V dropped 0 bases and J dropped 0 bases, with 12 bases sitting between them. The CDR3 runs to 17 residues.